Listed below are T cell receptor beta chains from one sample, sequenced in a study of blood T cell repertoires in COVID-19. TCRdb's copy holds only in-frame clones and misses some; the assay was immunoSEQ multiplex PCR. The sample has approximately 250,000 clones; around 80% are singletons. The sequenced sample was PBMCs or T cells enriched from blood (not recorded which). These receptors were collected from a man aged 35-49 years who had recovered from COVID-19. The CDR3 runs from the conserved cysteine through the conserved F or W. Each record gives: J gene, D gene, V gene, clone size, CDR3 protein, CDR3 DNA. A D gene is named only where the DNA matches it firmly. For some rows the clone size is stated as once, few or many, or as a class when expanded; others skip it.

TRBJ2-5,.,TRBV11-1,once,CASSLQRHLQETQYF,TGTGCCAGCAGCTTACAGCGGCACCTCCAAGAGACCCAGTACTTC
TRBJ2-7,TRBD2,TRBV15,once,CATSRTSGGSYEQYF,TGTGCCACCAGCAGGACCAGCGGGGGCTCCTACGAGCAGTACTTC
TRBJ2-1,TRBD1,TRBV6-5,.,CASRDRGNNEQFF,TGTGCCAGCCGGGACAGGGGGAACAATGAGCAGTTCTTC
TRBJ1-1,TRBD1,TRBV28,.,CASSSRTGKTEAFF,TGTGCCAGCAGTTCCCGGACAGGGAAGACTGAAGCTTTCTTT
TRBJ1-6,.,TRBV28,.,CASSLYRASYNSPLHF,TGTGCCAGCAGTCTATACAGGGCCTCCTATAATTCACCCCTCCACTTT
TRBJ2-7,TRBD2,TRBV7-2,once,CASRSGGRVTYEQYF,TGTGCCAGCAGGAGCGGGGGCAGGGTTACCTACGAGCAGTACTTC
TRBJ1-5,.,TRBV30,few,CAWSVKGPQPQHF,TGTGCCTGGAGTGTCAAGGGGCCTCAGCCCCAGCATTTT
TRBJ2-5,TRBD1,TRBV27,few,CASCPWDRQETQYF,TGTGCCAGCTGCCCCTGGGACAGACAAGAGACCCAGTACTTC
TRBJ1-2,.,TRBV28,.,CASSLSDTGTYGYTF,TGTGCCAGCAGTTTATCCGACACAGGGACCTATGGCTACACCTTC
TRBJ2-3,.,TRBV6-2/TRBV6-3,once,CASSLRLVDTQYF,TGTGCCAGCAGTTTAAGACTCGTAGATACGCAGTATTTT
TRBJ2-7,.,TRBV27,few,CASSLTLLSYEQYF,TGTGCCAGCAGTTTAACGCTATTATCCTACGAGCAGTACTTC
TRBJ1-1,.,TRBV5-1,.,CASSLVSGDEAFF,TGCGCCAGCAGCTTGGTCTCCGGAGATGAAGCTTTCTTT
TRBJ1-1,.,TRBV7-2,once,CASSFGGPLMNTEAFF,TGTGCCAGCAGCTTCGGGGGTCCCCTAATGAACACTGAAGCTTTCTTT
TRBJ2-2,.,TRBV7-2,.,CASSLRQKTGELFF,TGTGCCAGCAGCTTGAGACAGAAAACCGGGGAGCTGTTTTTT
TRBJ1-1,.,TRBV7-3,.,CASSDTVNTEAFF,TGTGCCAGCAGCGATACAGTTAACACTGAAGCTTTCTTT
TRBJ2-5,TRBD1,TRBV5-1,.,CASGRDRGQETQYF,TGCGCCAGCGGGAGGGACAGGGGGCAAGAGACCCAGTACTTC
TRBJ1-5,.,TRBV28,.,CASSLSGQPQHF,TGTGCCAGCAGTTTGAGTGGTCAGCCCCAGCATTTT
TRBJ1-5,.,TRBV27,.,CASSPGGVLGGSNQPQHF,TGTGCCAGCTCCCCGGGGGGGGTTTTGGGCGGAAGCAATCAGCCCCAGCATTTT
TRBJ1-4,.,TRBV2,.,CASSYNEKLFF,TGTGCCAGCAGTTATAATGAAAAACTGTTTTTT
TRBJ1-3,TRBD1,TRBV28,.,CASSLGTGNGNTIYF,TGTGCCAGCAGCCTCGGGACAGGGAATGGAAACACCATATATTTT
TRBJ1-1,.,TRBV27,few,CASSYGGGNTEAFF,TGTGCCAGCAGTTATGGGGGCGGGAACACTGAAGCTTTCTTT
TRBJ1-1,TRBD1,TRBV5-1,few,CASRILTGDTEAFF,TGCGCCAGCCGAATTCTGACAGGGGACACTGAAGCTTTCTTT
TRBJ2-3,TRBD2,TRBV7-3,.,CASSLGTSGNTDTQYF,TGTGCCAGCAGCTTGGGGACTAGCGGAAACACAGATACGCAGTATTTT
TRBJ2-1,.,TRBV20-1,.,CSAREGARQFF,TGCAGTGCTAGAGAGGGGGCCCGACAGTTCTTC
TRBJ1-4,TRBD1,TRBV25-1,.,CASSTSLGQGWEKLFF,TGTGCCAGCAGTACTTCCTTAGGACAGGGATGGGAAAAACTGTTTTTT
TRBJ2-6,TRBD2,TRBV7-3,.,CASSLSGRGSGANVLTF,TGTGCCAGCAGCTTAAGCGGGAGGGGCTCTGGGGCCAACGTCCTGACTTTC
TRBJ1-1,TRBD1,TRBV11-2,.,CASSARDRGTEAFF,TGTGCCAGCAGCGCCCGGGACAGGGGCACTGAAGCTTTCTTT
TRBJ1-5,.,TRBV18,.,CASSDGVGQPQHF,TGTGCCAGCTCGGACGGGGTTGGTCAGCCCCAGCATTTT
TRBJ2-1,.,TRBV7-3,.,CASALTAYNEQFF,TGTGCCAGCGCCCTGACAGCGTACAATGAGCAGTTCTTC
TRBJ2-1,.,TRBV7-3,.,CASSRGRPTGEQFF,TGTGCCAGCAGCCGAGGACGACCTACGGGGGAGCAGTTCTTC
TRBJ1-2,TRBD1,TRBV7-9,.,CASSVGQGGNYGYTF,TGTGCCAGCAGCGTCGGACAGGGTGGTAACTATGGCTACACCTTC
TRBJ1-2,.,TRBV19,.,CASTPTNSYGYTF,TGTGCCAGTACCCCGACAAACTCCTATGGCTACACCTTC
TRBJ1-6,.,TRBV25-1,.,CASSEYSGGGSPLHF,TGTGCCAGCAGTGAATATTCGGGGGGAGGTTCACCCCTCCACTTT
TRBJ1-5,TRBD1,TRBV19,many,CASRLQGAGQPQHF,TGTGCCAGTAGGCTACAGGGGGCAGGACAGCCCCAGCATTTT
TRBJ2-5,TRBD1,TRBV4-2,.,CASSQGQGPNLRETQYF,TGTGCCAGCAGCCAGGGACAGGGCCCCAATTTACGAGAGACCCAGTACTTC
TRBJ2-5,TRBD2,TRBV24-1,.,CATSGFSNSGDPETQYF,TGTGCCACCAGCGGCTTTTCGAATAGCGGGGATCCGGAGACCCAGTACTTC
TRBJ1-2,.,TRBV18,.,CASSPGFTGGYTF,TGTGCCAGCTCACCAGGGTTTACGGGTGGCTACACCTTC
TRBJ1-5,.,TRBV7-8,few,CASSLPYQPQHF,TGTGCCAGCAGCTTACCATATCAGCCCCAGCATTTT
TRBJ1-2,.,TRBV28,.,CASSLPQNYGYTF,TGTGCCAGCAGTTTACCCCAGAACTATGGCTACACCTTC
TRBJ2-5,TRBD2,TRBV19,.,CASSPRTTSGGETQYF,TGTGCCAGTAGTCCCCGAACGACTAGCGGTGGAGAGACCCAGTACTTC
TRBJ1-3,.,TRBV7-2,.,CASSFMQGSGNTIYF,TGTGCCAGCAGTTTTATGCAGGGGTCTGGAAACACCATATATTTT
TRBJ1-1,.,TRBV5-4,.,CASSLDARDTEAFF,TGTGCCAGCAGCTTGGATGCCAGGGACACTGAAGCTTTCTTT
TRBJ2-7,TRBD2,TRBV5-4,.,CASSPGVAGTEYF,TGTGCCAGCAGCCCGGGGGTAGCGGGAACGGAGTACTTC
TRBJ1-2,TRBD1,TRBV6-5,.,CASSYSDRDYF,TGTGCCAGCAGTTACTCGGACAGGGACTACTTC
TRBJ1-5,TRBD1,TRBV15,.,CATSNWTGPFYSNQPQHF,TGTGCCACCAGCAACTGGACAGGTCCATTTTATAGCAATCAGCCCCAGCATTTT
TRBJ2-4,.,TRBV5-1,.,CASSLGGGRVKNIQYF,TGCGCCAGCAGCTTGGGCGGGGGCAGGGTCAAAAACATTCAGTACTTC
TRBJ2-7,.,TRBV7-2,.,CASSFRAGPTGEQYF,TGTGCCAGCAGCTTTCGGGCGGGGCCTACCGGCGAGCAGTACTTC
TRBJ2-7,.,TRBV7-9,.,CASSSGVVYEQYF,TGTGCCAGCAGCTCAGGGGTCGTCTACGAGCAGTACTTC
TRBJ2-7,.,TRBV29-1,.,CSVGQLYEQYF,TGCAGCGTTGGACAGCTCTACGAGCAGTACTTC
TRBJ2-2,TRBD1,TRBV9,once,CASSGLQGARGTGELFF,TGTGCCAGCAGCGGTCTACAGGGGGCTAGGGGCACCGGGGAGCTGTTTTTT
TRBJ2-7,TRBD1,TRBV2,.,CASSEATGVIGEQYF,TGTGCCAGCAGTGAAGCAACAGGGGTGATTGGCGAGCAGTACTTC
TRBJ1-3,TRBD1,TRBV4-1,.,CASSQGGQGRNTIYF,TGCGCCAGCAGCCAAGGGGGACAGGGCAGAAACACCATATATTTT
TRBJ2-4,TRBD2,TRBV28,.,CAIGRGATKNIQYF,TGTGCCATCGGGCGGGGGGCAACCAAAAACATTCAGTACTTC
TRBJ1-3,.,TRBV4-3,.,CASSQGGVRRSGNTIYF,TGCGCCAGCAGCCAAGGGGGGGTCAGGAGGTCTGGAAACACCATATATTTT
TRBJ2-2,.,TRBV29-1,.,CSVDKGLGTGELFF,TGCAGCGTTGATAAGGGGCTTGGCACCGGGGAGCTGTTTTTT
TRBJ2-3,TRBD2,TRBV7-2,.,CASSLTSGTDTQYF,TGTGCCAGCAGCCTGACTAGCGGGACAGATACGCAGTATTTT
TRBJ2-1,.,TRBV29-1,.,CSVRPTILAYNEQFF,TGCAGCGTCCGTCCCACAATCTTGGCCTACAATGAGCAGTTCTTC
TRBJ1-3,.,TRBV28,few,CASSRDAGAGNTIYF,TGTGCCAGCAGTCGTGACGCGGGTGCTGGAAACACCATATATTTT
TRBJ2-3,TRBD1,TRBV29-1,.,CSVAAGQVKDTQYF,TGCAGCGTGGCGGCGGGACAGGTCAAAGATACGCAGTATTTT
TRBJ2-1,TRBD1,TRBV12-5,.,CASGLGTGSGVWEQFF,TGTGCTAGTGGCCTAGGGACAGGGTCAGGGGTATGGGAGCAGTTCTTC